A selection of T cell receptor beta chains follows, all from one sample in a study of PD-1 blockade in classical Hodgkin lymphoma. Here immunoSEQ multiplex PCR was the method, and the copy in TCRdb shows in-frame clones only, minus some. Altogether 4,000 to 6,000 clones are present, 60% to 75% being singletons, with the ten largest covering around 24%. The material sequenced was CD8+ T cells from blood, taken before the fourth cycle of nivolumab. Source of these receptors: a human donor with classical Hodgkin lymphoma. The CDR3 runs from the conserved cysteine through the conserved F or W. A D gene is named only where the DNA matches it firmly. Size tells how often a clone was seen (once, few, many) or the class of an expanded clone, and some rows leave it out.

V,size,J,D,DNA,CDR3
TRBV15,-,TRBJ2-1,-,TGTGCCACCAGCAGAGACCGGTGGGGGGATGAGCAGTTCTTC,CATSRDRWGDEQFF
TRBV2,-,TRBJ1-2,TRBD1,TGTGCCAGCAGTGAAGCCGCGACAGGGCCAGGACGAGGCTACACCTTC,CASSEAATGPGRGYTF
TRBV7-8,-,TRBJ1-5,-,TGTGCCAGCAGCCACGCACCGCTGGGGGATCAGCCCCAGCATTTT,CASSHAPLGDQPQHF
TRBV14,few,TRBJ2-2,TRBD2,TGTGCCAGCAGCCAAGGGGCTAGCGGACACACCGGGGAGCTGTTTTTT,CASSQGASGHTGELFF
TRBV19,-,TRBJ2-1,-,TGTGCCAGTAGTGCGCCATGGGGGATCTCCTACAATGAGCAGTTCTTC,CASSAPWGISYNEQFF
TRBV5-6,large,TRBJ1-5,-,TGTGCCAGCAGCTTGGGACAGTCGTATAGCAATCAGCCCCAGCATTTT,CASSLGQSYSNQPQHF
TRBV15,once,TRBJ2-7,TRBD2,TGTGCCACCAGCAGGGGGGGGTTGGACGAGCAGTACTTC,CATSRGGLDEQYF
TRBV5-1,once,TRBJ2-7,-,TGCGCCAGCAGCTTGCAGGGGTTGAACGAGCAGTACTTC,CASSLQGLNEQYF
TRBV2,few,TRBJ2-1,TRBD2,TGTGCTATTCCGAGGCTAGCGGGAGGGGAGCAGTTCTTC,CAIPRLAGGEQFF
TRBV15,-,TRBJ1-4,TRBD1,TGTGCCACCAGCAGAGGGACAGGGGTTCGACTGTTTTTT,CATSRGTGVRLFF
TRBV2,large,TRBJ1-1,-,TGTGCCAGCAGGTTACCCCTGGGGCGCACTGAAGCTTTCTTT,CASRLPLGRTEAFF
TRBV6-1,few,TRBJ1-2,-,TGTGCCAGCCTCCGGGACATCTATGGTGGCTACACCTTC,CASLRDIYGGYTF
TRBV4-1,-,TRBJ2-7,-,TGCGCCAGCAGCCAAACCGGGACCACCTACGAGCAGTACTTC,CASSQTGTTYEQYF
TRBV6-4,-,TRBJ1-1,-,TGTGCCAGCAGTGACTCGTTCGTCCAGAGGCTTTTCTTT,CASSDSFVQRLFF
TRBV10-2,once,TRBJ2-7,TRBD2,TGCGCCAGCAGTGGGAGACTAGCGGGAGGGTGGTACGAGCAGTACTTC,CASSGRLAGGWYEQYF
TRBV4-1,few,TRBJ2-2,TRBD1,TGCGCCAGCAGCCAAGGGACAGGGGGCTTTAACACCGGGGAGCTGTTTTTT,CASSQGTGGFNTGELFF
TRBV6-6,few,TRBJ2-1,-,TGTGCCAGCAGTTACCCCATAGCGGAGTCCTACAATGAGCAGTTCTTC,CASSYPIAESYNEQFF
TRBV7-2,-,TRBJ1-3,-,TGTGCCAGCCACCGACGCTACTCTGGAAACACCATATATTTT,CASHRRYSGNTIYF
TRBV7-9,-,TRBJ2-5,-,TGTGCCAGCAGCCGCCGGCGGGATGGGGAAGAGACCCAGTACTTC,CASSRRRDGEETQYF
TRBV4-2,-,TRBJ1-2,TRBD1,TGTGCCAGCAGTCATGGACAGGGGGTAGATGGCTACACCTTC,CASSHGQGVDGYTF
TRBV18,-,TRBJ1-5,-,TGTGCCAGCTCACCGGTCGGGGGAGACATCAATCAGCCCCAGCATTTT,CASSPVGGDINQPQHF
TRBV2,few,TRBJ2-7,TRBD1,TGTGCCAGCAGTGAGGGGGCCAGGGGGCAATGGGAGCAGTACTTC,CASSEGARGQWEQYF
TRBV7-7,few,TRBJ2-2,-,TGTGCCAGCAGCTTACAGGGGTATAACACCGGGGAGCTGTTTTTT,CASSLQGYNTGELFF
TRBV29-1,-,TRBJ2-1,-,TGCAGCGTTGAAGATCTTCCGCGGTACCCGACTGGTTACAATGAGCAGTTCTTC,CSVEDLPRYPTGYNEQFF
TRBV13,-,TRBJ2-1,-,TGTGCCAGCAGCTTAGTCACAGGGACTAACTTAAGGAGCTCCTACAATGAGCAGTTCTTC,CASSLVTGTNLRSSYNEQFF
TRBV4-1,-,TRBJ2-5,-,TGCGCCAGCAGCCAAGGCCTGGACCCAAATTGGACCCAGTACTTC,CASSQGLDPNWTQYF
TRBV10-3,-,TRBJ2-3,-,TGTGCCATCAGTGAGTTGGCCAGCGGGCCGCCAAGTAGTTCGTACACAGATACGCAGTATTTT,CAISELASGPPSSSYTDTQYF
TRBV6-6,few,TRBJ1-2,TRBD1,TGTGCCAGCAGTTACAGCGGGACAGTCTATGGCTACACCTTC,CASSYSGTVYGYTF
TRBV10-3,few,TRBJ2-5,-,TGTGCCATCAGTGATTTAGACGACCAAGAGACCCAGTACTTC,CAISDLDDQETQYF
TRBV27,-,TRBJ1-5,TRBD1,TGTGCCAGCAGTCTGACAGGGAACAATCAGCCCCAGCATTTT,CASSLTGNNQPQHF
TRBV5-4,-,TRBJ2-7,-,TGTGCCAGCAGCTCGATATCCAAGAGGGAGCAGTACTTC,CASSSISKREQYF
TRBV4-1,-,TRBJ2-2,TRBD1,TGCGCCAGCAGCCAGGGACAGGGGACCGGGGAGCTGTTTTTT,CASSQGQGTGELFF
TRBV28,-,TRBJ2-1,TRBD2,TGTGCCAGCAGTATCGTTAGCGGGAGAGAGGGTGAGCAGTTCTTC,CASSIVSGREGEQFF
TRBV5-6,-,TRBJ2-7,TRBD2,TGTGCCAGCAGCCTTGGACTAGCGGTAAAGCCCTACGAGCAGTACTTC,CASSLGLAVKPYEQYF
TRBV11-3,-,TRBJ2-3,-,TGTGCCAGCAGCTTAGGGGCAGGGGGCACAGATACGCAGTATTTT,CASSLGAGGTDTQYF
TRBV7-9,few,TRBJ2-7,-,TGTGCCAGCAGCTTTCCGGAGGGGGCTAGATTCGACGAGCAGTACTTC,CASSFPEGARFDEQYF
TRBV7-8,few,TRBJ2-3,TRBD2,TGTGCCAGCAGCCCTAGCGGAGCTAGCACAGATACGCAGTATTTT,CASSPSGASTDTQYF
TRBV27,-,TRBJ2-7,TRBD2,TGTGCCAGCAGTCGCACGAGCGGGAGCTACGAGCAGTACTTC,CASSRTSGSYEQYF
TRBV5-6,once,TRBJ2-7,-,TGTGCCAGCAGCTTGGCCGTCGAGCAGTACTTC,CASSLAVEQYF
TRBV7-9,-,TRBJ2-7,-,TGTGCCAGCAGGGACGGGGACTTACCCTACGAGCAGTACTTC,CASRDGDLPYEQYF
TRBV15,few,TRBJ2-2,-,TGTGCCACCAGCAGACTAGCTGCTACCGGGGAGCTGTTTTTT,CATSRLAATGELFF
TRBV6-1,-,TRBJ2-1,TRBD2,TGTGCCAGCAGACCAGCGGGAGGTCGCTATGAGCAGTTCTTC,CASRPAGGRYEQFF
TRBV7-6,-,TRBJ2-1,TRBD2,TGTGCCAGCAGCATCGGACTAGCGGGAGTATGGAATGAGCAGTTCTTC,CASSIGLAGVWNEQFF
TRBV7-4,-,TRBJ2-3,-,TGTGCCAGCAGCCTCCTTTTAGATACGCAGTATTTT,CASSLLLDTQYF
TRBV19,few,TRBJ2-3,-,TGTGCCAGTAGCGACCGGGCAGGGGCCAGCACAGATACGCAGTATTTT,CASSDRAGASTDTQYF
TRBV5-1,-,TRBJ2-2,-,TGCGCCAGCAGCTTGCGTTTAGACGGGACCGGGGAGCTGTTTTTT,CASSLRLDGTGELFF
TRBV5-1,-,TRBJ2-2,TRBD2,TGCGCCAGCAGCCAAATGGGGCTAGCGGGATCCGGGGAGCTGTTTTTT,CASSQMGLAGSGELFF
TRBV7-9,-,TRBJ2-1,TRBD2,TGTGCCAGCAACATGGGGGGGTTCAATGAGCAGTTCTTC,CASNMGGFNEQFF
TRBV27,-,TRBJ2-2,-,TGTGCCAGCAGTTTAAACACCGGGGAGCTGTTTTTT,CASSLNTGELFF
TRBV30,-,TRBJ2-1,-,TGTGCCTGCCGACAGAGTTACAATGAGCAGTTCTTC,CACRQSYNEQFF
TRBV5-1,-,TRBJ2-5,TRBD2,TGCGCCAGCAACTTACTCTCTTGGTCAAGGCGGGAGGGAGAGACCCAGTACTTC,CASNLLSWSRREGETQYF
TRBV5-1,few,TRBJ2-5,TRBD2,TGCGCCAGCAGCCCGGGACTAGCGGGAGGAGAGACCCAGTACTTC,CASSPGLAGGETQYF
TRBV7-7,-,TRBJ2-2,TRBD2,TGTGCTAGCAGCGCGACTCTAGCGGGAACGAACACCGGGGAGCTGTTTTTT,CASSATLAGTNTGELFF
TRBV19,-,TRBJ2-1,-,TGTGCCAGTAGCCCGTCCTCGGCGGGGTGGAATGAGCAGTTCTTC,CASSPSSAGWNEQFF
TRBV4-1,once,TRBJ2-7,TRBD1,TGCGCCAGCAGCCATAATACCGGGACAGGGACGAGCGAGCAGTACTTC,CASSHNTGTGTSEQYF
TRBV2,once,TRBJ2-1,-,TGTGCCAGCAGTGAAGCGCTTCAGGCTAGAGAGCAGTTCTTC,CASSEALQAREQFF
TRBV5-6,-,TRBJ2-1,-,TGTGCCAGCAGCCTTTCATTCCGGGGATACAATGAGCAGTTCTTC,CASSLSFRGYNEQFF
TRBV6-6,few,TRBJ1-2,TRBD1,TGTGCCAGCAGTGCCCAGACAGGGACACACTATGGCTACACCTTC,CASSAQTGTHYGYTF